The present T cell receptor (beta chain) was sequenced within a study of T cell responses to AZD1222 COVID-19 vaccine. CDR1 SGHTS and CDR2 YDEGEE come from the germline V gene. Trimming cost V 6 bases and J 6 bases, with 21 bases left between them. The CDR3 length is 15 residues. This clone was seen a single time. Its antigen is unknown. Sequencing used immunoSEQ multiplex PCR; TCRdb keeps in-frame clones, though not all of them. The sample holds 140,000 to 150,000 clones, approximately 94% seen once. Study-level findings and limits: Spike-specific TCR breadth and depth rose after two AZD1222 doses. The repertoires were collected only after the peak T cell response. Among the donors, most were white British and more were female, and clonal diversity was possibly underestimated. Baseline antibody screening turned up just a handful of seropositive AZD1222 recipients.

The sequence came from an adult in good health. The genes are TRBV5-8 and TRBJ1-2; D is unresolved. The source material was peripheral blood, sampled on day 0 of AZD1222 vaccination. CDR3 protein: CASTNRVRRSHGYTF. DNA of the CDR3: TGTGCCAGCACCAATCGCGTTCGGCGATCTCATGGCTACACCTTC.